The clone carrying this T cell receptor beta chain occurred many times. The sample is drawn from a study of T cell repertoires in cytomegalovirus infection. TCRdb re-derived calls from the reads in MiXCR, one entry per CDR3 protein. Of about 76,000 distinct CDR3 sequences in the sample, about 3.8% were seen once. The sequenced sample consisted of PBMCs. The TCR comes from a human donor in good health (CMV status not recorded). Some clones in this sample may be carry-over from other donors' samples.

CDR3 sequence reads: CSALQNPSSYNEQFF. The CDR3 bases are TGCAGTGCGCTTCAAAACCCGAGCTCCTACAATGAGCAGTTCTTC. This rearrangement joins TRBV20-1 to TRBJ2-1; D call uncertain. With 6 bases removed from V and 0 bases from J, the gap between germline ends came to 15 bases. The CDR3 has 15 residues. From germline, CDR1 is DFQATT and CDR2 SNEGSKA (reference sequence).